These 17 T cell receptor beta chains were sequenced from one sample in a study of blood T cell repertoires in COVID-19. TCRdb's table, derived via immunoSEQ multiplex PCR, lists solely in-frame clones and lacks some. The table lists around 300,000 clones, 75% to 90% of them singletons. The sequencing input was peripheral blood. These receptors originate from a woman in her seventies with COVID-19, enrolled during active disease.

The chain combines TRBV5-6 with TRBJ1-2; 9 bases line up with TRBD1. This CDR3 is 14 amino acids long. The germline V gene has CDR1 SGHDT and CDR2 YYEEEE. V shed 5 bases, J shed 7 bases, and the junction held 9 bases outside the gene matches. The CDR3: CASSLTGGASGYTF. CDR3 nucleotide sequence: TGTGCCAGCAGTCTCACAGGGGGCGCGAGTGGCTACACCTTC.

This clone appeared a few times. This chain links TRBV7-2 with TRBJ1-4, with 7 bases lining up with TRBD1. Trimming removed 4 bases from V and 11 bases from J; junction bases left unmatched: 10. Germline CDR1 and CDR2: SGHTA and FQGNSA. CDR3 length: 14 residues. The CDR3 DNA reads as TGTGCCAGCAGCTCAGGACAGGATTCGCGGAAACTGTTTTTT. It is translated as CASSSGQDSRKLFF.

This clone is a singleton in its sample. CDR3: CAWNSLSTEAFF. CDR3 in DNA: TGTGCCTGGAACAGTTTGAGTACTGAAGCTTTCTTT. The genes are TRBV30 and TRBJ1-1; D gene uncertain. V dropped 4 bases and J dropped 5 bases, with 11 bases sitting between them. There are 12 residues in the CDR3. Germline CDR1 and CDR2: GTSNPN and SVGIG (reference sequence).

The chain's CDR3 is CATSAPGGPTDTQYF. CDR3 bases: TGTGCCACCAGTGCCCCCGGAGGACCCACAGATACGCAGTATTTT. This sequence joins TRBV24-1 and TRBJ2-3; tentative D call: TRBD2 (5 bases). CDR1 KGHDR and CDR2 SFDVKD come from the germline V gene. The CDR3 covers 15 residues. The V end lost 5 bases, the J end lost 2 bases, and 13 bases lay between the germline ends.

V usage is TRBV7-2 and J usage is TRBJ2-5; 7 bases fit TRBD2. The germline V gene has CDR1 SGHTA and CDR2 FQGNSA. The trim removed 5 bases at V and 6 bases at J, leaving 3 bases unmatched. The CDR3 runs to 12 residues. This CDR3 reads CASSPGGKTQYF. CDR3 nucleotide sequence: TGTGCCAGCAGCCCGGGGGGAAAGACCCAGTACTTC. The complete variable domain, with remaining parts taken from reference TRBV7-2 and TRBJ2-5, reads GAGVSQSPSNKVTEKGKDVELRCDPISGHTALYWYRQSLGQGLEFLIYFQGNSAPDKSGLPSDRFSAERTGGSVSTLTIQRTQQEDSAVYLCASSPGGKTQYFGPGTRLLVL.

The rearrangement uses TRBV9 and TRBJ1-3; TRBD1 matches 9 bases. The CDR3 has 15 residues. With V trimmed by 0 bases and J by 4 bases, 2 bases remained unmatched. The germline V gene encodes CDR1 SGDLS and CDR2 YYNGEE. CDR3 residues: CASSVDRGLGNTIYF. CDR3 nucleotides: TGTGCCAGCAGCGTAGACAGGGGGCTGGGAAACACCATATATTTT.

The chain links TRBV7-9 to TRBJ1-2; D is undetermined. Trimming removed 1 base at V and 8 bases at J, with 8 bases between. There are 12 residues in the CDR3. Looked up from germline, CDR1 is SEHNR and CDR2 is FQNEAQ (reference sequence). The CDR3 region has the DNA TGTGCCAGCAGCTTAGGGCAGAAGGGCTACACCTTC. Encoded protein: CASSLGQKGYTF.

V usage is TRBV2 and J usage is TRBJ2-7; D is perhaps TRBD1 (5 bases). The CDR3 has 15 amino acids. Germline lookup yields CDR1 SNHLY and CDR2 FYNNEI. The ends were cut back, 8 bases at V and 2 bases at J, with 19 bases in the middle. CDR3 protein: CASHSTGALTYEQYF. DNA for the CDR3: TGTGCCAGCCATTCAACAGGCGCCCTCACCTACGAGCAGTACTTC.

Comment on this clone: This same CDR3 is encoded by further DNA sequences in the sample. The chain is built from TRBV5-1 and TRBJ1-1; tentative D call: TRBD1 (6 bases). There are 13 residues in the CDR3. Germline V gene sequence: CDR1 SGHRS, CDR2 YFSETQ. V was pared by 4 bases and J by 5 bases, with 12 bases between. The CDR3 bases are TGCGCCAGCAGCCTAGAAGGGGGTACTGAAGCTTTCTTT. It codes for CASSLEGGTEAFF.

This clone has only one observation. Other DNA sequences in the same sample also yield this CDR3. The gene calls are TRBV5-1 and TRBJ1-3, with D tentatively TRBD1 (5 bases). Trimming pared 4 bases from V and 2 bases from J, leaving 10 bases between. Germline V lookup: CDR1 SGHRS, CDR2 YFSETQ. The CDR3 is 14 amino acids. CDR3: CASSLGTAGNTIYF. The CDR3 nucleotides are TGCGCCAGCAGCCTTGGGACTGCTGGAAACACCATATATTTT.

This chain links TRBV19 with TRBJ2-7; 7 bases line up with TRBD1. J lost 5 bases, V lost 4 bases, and 8 bases had no gene match. The length of the CDR3 is 14 residues. Germline V gene data show CDR1 as LNHDA and CDR2 as SQIVND (reference sequence). Here the CDR3 DNA reads TGTGCCAGTAGTACGAGACAGGGACGGGACGAGCAGTACTTC. It encodes CASSTRQGRDEQYF. Variable domain in full (rest from reference TRBV19 and TRBJ2-7): DGGITQSPKYLFRKEGQNVTLSCEQNLNHDAMYWYRQDPGQGLRLIYYSQIVNDFQKGDIAEGYSVSREKKESFPLTVTSAQKNPTAFYLCASSTRQGRDEQYFGPGTRLTVT.

The DNA for the CDR3 is TGTGCCAGCAGCACAGGACAGGGGAACTATGGCTACACCTTC. Translation gives CASSTGQGNYGYTF. The chain couples TRBV5-4 to TRBJ1-2, with TRBD1 matching over 9 bases. Germline values: CDR1 SGHNT, CDR2 YYREEE (reference sequence). V was clipped by 4 bases and J by 2 bases; unmatched bases: 3. The CDR3 has 14 residues.

This clone has just one count. This rearrangement joins TRBV28 to TRBJ2-3; 7 positions agree with TRBD1. The CDR3 is 13 residues long. V trimming: 7 bases; J trimming: 4 bases; junction bases outside the gene matches: 5. The germline CDR1 and CDR2 sequences are MDHEN and SYDVKM. The CDR3 region has the DNA TGTGCCAGCAACGGGGACAGTTCAGATACGCAGTATTTT. Translation: CASNGDSSDTQYF.

CDR3 DNA: TGTGCCAGCAGCTTGGCAGGGGCAAGCTCCTACAATGAGCAGTTCTTC. This translates into CASSLAGASSYNEQFF. This chain joins TRBV5-4 and TRBJ2-1; possibly TRBD1 for D (6 bases). Trimming stripped 0 bases from V and 0 bases from J, with 10 bases between. The CDR3 totals 16 residues. Per germline, CDR1 SGHNT and CDR2 YYREEE (reference sequence).

The chain links TRBV14 to TRBJ2-3, with unresolved D. The V end lost 4 bases, the J end lost 5 bases, and 10 bases lay between the germline ends. Germline lookup yields CDR1 SGHDN and CDR2 FVKESK. This CDR3 is built from 13 residues. CDR3 DNA: TGTGCCAGCAGCCGAACATACAAAGATACGCAGTATTTT. Translating gives CASSRTYKDTQYF.

This clone is a singleton in its sample. The CDR3 DNA is TGTGCCAGCTCACCGGGGGCGCAAGAGACCCAGTACTTC. Translation gives CASSPGAQETQYF. The J gene is TRBJ2-5, the V gene TRBV18; D possibly corresponds to TRBD1 (6 bases). The CDR3 has 13 amino acids. V was pared by 3 bases and J by 2 bases, with 7 bases between. Germline loops: CDR1 KGHSH, CDR2 LQKENI.

Note on this clone: This sample includes further DNA sequences coding for the same CDR3. J is TRBJ1-2 and V is TRBV29-1; 11 nucleotides match TRBD1. The V and J ends lost 7 bases and 6 bases, in that order; junction bases with no gene match: 1. The CDR3 runs to 11 residues. Germline V gene lookup returns CDR1 SQVTM and CDR2 ANQGSEA. The CDR3 nucleotides read TGCAGCGCGGGACAGGGGGATGGCTACACCTTC. It codes for CSAGQGDGYTF.